This entry lists 32 T cell receptor beta chains sequenced from one sample in a study of graft-versus-host responses after intestinal transplantation (dated by TCRdb to about 2021). Library preparation was by the immunoSEQ multiplex PCR assay. The clones in this table, taken by TCRdb from immuneACCESS, are in-frame only. Not every clone is retained; where verified, under half of the shortfall comes from an unresolved V gene, and the cause of the rest is unknown. In this sample the table shows 20,000 to 30,000 clones, more than 90% of which occur a single time. The top ten clones comprise less than 2% of the sample. This specimen consisted of PBMCs, obtained almost 40 days after intestinal transplant. These receptors were obtained from a human patient who received an intestinal transplant, so some T cells may come from the graft donor.

The chain joins TRBV19 to TRBJ2-1; 14 bases match TRBD2. The CDR3 loop spans 17 amino acids. CDR1 is LNHDA and CDR2 is SQIVND in the germline V gene (reference sequence). Germline trimming cut 6 bases from V and 7 bases from J; bases unmatched to any gene: 11. The CDR3 region is CASSPSGTSGSLNEQFF. CDR3 coding DNA: TGTGCCAGTAGCCCATCCGGGACTAGCGGGAGTCTGAATGAGCAGTTCTTC.

The rearrangement uses TRBV7-2 and TRBJ2-7; 7 nucleotides match TRBD2. The CDR3 sequence is 14 residues long. Per germline, CDR1 SGHTA and CDR2 FQGNSA. V shed 4 bases, J shed 2 bases, and the junction held 5 bases outside the gene matches. For the CDR3, the DNA is TGTGCCAGCAGCTCCCCTGCGGGGGCCTACGAGCAGTACTTC. Amino acid sequence: CASSSPAGAYEQYF.

This clone was seen a single time. CDR3 region: CASSVGRALPGELFF. The CDR3 region has the DNA TGTGCCAGCAGCGTCGGACGGGCCCTACCCGGGGAGCTGTTTTTT. The chain uses TRBV7-8 and TRBJ2-2, with D uncertain. This CDR3 contains 15 residues. Trimming cost V 5 bases and J 6 bases, with 16 bases left between them. Germline values: CDR1 SGHVS, CDR2 FQNEAQ.

The chain uses TRBV19 and TRBJ2-6, with 7 bases identical to TRBD1. Germline lookup yields CDR1 LNHDA and CDR2 SQIVND (reference sequence). V shed 7 bases, J shed 4 bases, and the junction held 7 bases outside the gene matches. The CDR3 has 15 amino acids. The CDR3 nucleotides are TGTGCCAGTAACCCAGGGGGAAGGGGGGCCAACGTCCTGACTTTC. This codes for CASNPGGRGANVLTF.

The chain carries TRBV4-1 and TRBJ2-1, with TRBD1 as a possible D gene (8 bases). This CDR3 comprises 15 residues. Trimming took off 4 bases at V and 7 bases at J, with 17 bases between the two ends. Germline CDR1 MGHRA, CDR2 YSYEKL. CDR3 in DNA: TGCGCCAGCAGCCCTGGAACAGGGGGGGTAAATGAGCAGTTCTTC. Amino acid sequence: CASSPGTGGVNEQFF.

This sequence joins TRBV11-2 and TRBJ2-1, with 11 bases matching TRBD2. J lost 8 bases, V lost 0 bases, and 3 bases had no gene match. Germline V gives CDR1 SGHAT, CDR2 FQNNGV. The CDR3 is 15 amino acids. CDR3 in amino acids: CASSLELAGEDEQFF. The CDR3 nucleotides are TGTGCCAGCAGCTTAGAACTAGCGGGAGAGGATGAGCAGTTCTTC.

This rearrangement joins TRBV7-9 to TRBJ1-3, with D uncertain. The CDR3 contains 15 residues. Germline CDR1 is SEHNR and CDR2 is FQNEAQ (reference sequence). The V end was cut by 3 bases, the J end by 0 bases, with 9 bases between. The CDR3 sequence is CASSFRYYSGNTIYF. The CDR3 nucleotides read TGTGCCAGCAGCTTCCGCTACTACTCTGGAAACACCATATATTTT.

CDR3 region: CASSLATVSGSSTQYF. Written as DNA, the CDR3 is TGTGCCAGCAGCTTAGCCACTGTTAGCGGGAGTTCTACGCAGTACTTC. The chain joins TRBV7-2 to TRBJ2-7; 9 bases match TRBD2. The junction had 12 bases not matched to a gene; V was cut back by 0 bases and J by 9 bases. The CDR3 loop spans 16 amino acids. CDR1 is SGHTA, CDR2 FQGNSA, per germline.

The genes are TRBV21-1 and TRBJ2-7; TRBD1 is the table's D call, not checked against the DNA. TRBV21-1 is shown as a pseudogene. This CDR3 is 14 amino acids long. CDR3 loop: CASSCRTGTYEQYF. In DNA form, the CDR3 reads TGTGCCAGCAGCTGTCGGACAGGCACCTACGAGCAGTACTTC.

The CDR3 region has the DNA TGTGCCAGCAGCAAAATTACCGTTGGGGAGTACCCCTACAATGAGCAGTTCTTC. The encoded protein is CASSKITVGEYPYNEQFF. This chain connects TRBV21-1 to TRBJ2-1; no check of the table's D call, TRBD2, against the DNA was made. TRBV21-1 constitutes a pseudogene. CDR3 size: 18 residues.

V and J are TRBV9 and TRBJ2-3, with TRBD2 identical over 10 bases. V shed 7 bases and J 3 bases; nucleotides not matched to a gene: 11. The CDR3 length is 16 residues. Germline CDR1 reads SGDLS; CDR2 reads YYNGEE. The CDR3 is CASSSGRVGKTDTQYF. The CDR3 DNA sequence: TGTGCCAGCTCCAGCGGGAGGGTCGGGAAAACAGATACGCAGTATTTT. The full variable domain, completed using reference TRBV9 and TRBJ2-3, is DSGVTQTPKHLITATGQRVTLRCSPRSGDLSVYWYQQSLDQGLQFLIQYYNGEERAKGNILERFSAQQFPDLHSELNLSSLELGDSALYFCASSSGRVGKTDTQYFGPGTRLTVL.

The CDR3: CASSQIRGNQPQHF. CDR3 coding DNA: TGTGCCAGCAGCCAAATTAGGGGTAATCAGCCCCAGCATTTT. The chain has TRBV11-3 and TRBJ1-5; D is possibly TRBD1 (5 bases). Per germline, CDR1 SGHNT and CDR2 YENEEA. This CDR3 is 14 amino acids long. V lost 5 bases, J lost 4 bases, and 12 bases lay in between.

CDR3 nucleotides: TGTGCCAGCAGCTTGAATCTTTTTGTGGGAGGGCCTAGGAATGAGCAGTTCTTC. Its protein is CASSLNLFVGGPRNEQFF. The chain carries TRBV7-2 and TRBJ2-1; 7 bases match TRBD2. V lost 3 bases to trimming and J lost 7 bases; unmatched junction nucleotides: 18. Per the germline V gene, CDR1 is SGHTA and CDR2 is FQGNSA. This CDR3 spans 18 amino acids.

This clone is medium-sized within its sample. The V gene is TRBV6-1, the J gene TRBJ2-1; TRBD2 might be the D (5 bases). Looked up from germline, CDR1 is MNHNS and CDR2 is SASEGT. Trimming pared 6 bases from V and 10 bases from J, leaving 16 bases between. The CDR3 extends over 13 amino acids. CDR3 coding DNA: TGTGCCAGCAGCTTAACTAGTTCTCCCGAGCAGTTCTTC. It translates to CASSLTSSPEQFF.

The table lists this clone with a few counts. The chain has TRBV19 and TRBJ1-1; 7 positions agree with TRBD1. J gave up 0 bases and V 3 bases, and 13 bases lay outside the gene matches. In germline, CDR1 is LNHDA, CDR2 SQIVND (reference sequence). This CDR3 is built from 18 residues. In DNA form, the CDR3 reads TGTGCCAGTAGTATTTTGGGGGAGGCAGGGGGAGTGAACACTGAAGCTTTCTTT. This encodes CASSILGEAGGVNTEAFF. Full variable domain (remainder filled in from reference TRBV19 and TRBJ1-1): DGGITQSPKYLFRKEGQNVTLSCEQNLNHDAMYWYRQDPGQGLRLIYYSQIVNDFQKGDIAEGYSVSREKKESFPLTVTSAQKNPTAFYLCASSILGEAGGVNTEAFFGQGTRLTVV.

This sequence joins TRBV4-1 and TRBJ2-7; maybe TRBD1 (5 bases). The CDR3 consists of 13 residues. Germline-derived CDR1 and CDR2 are MGHRA and YSYEKL. Trimming stripped 4 bases from V and 3 bases from J, with 10 bases between. The CDR3 DNA sequence: TGCGCCAGCAGCCCGGACATTAACTACGAGCAGTACTTC. Translation gives CASSPDINYEQYF.

The V call is TRBV6-6, the J call TRBJ2-1; 7 nucleotides line up with TRBD2. V was clipped by 1 base and J by 7 bases; unmatched bases: 4. CDR1 is MNHNY, CDR2 SVGAGI, per germline (reference sequence). This CDR3 is built from 14 residues. DNA for the CDR3: TGTGCCAGCAGTTACTTGGCGGGGGTTAATGAGCAGTTCTTC. Encoded protein: CASSYLAGVNEQFF.

The V call is TRBV6-5, the J call TRBJ2-7; perhaps TRBD1 as D (6 bases). Germline V gives CDR1 MNHEY, CDR2 SVGAGI. V lost 5 bases to trimming and J lost 2 bases, with 13 bases between them. The CDR3 is made up of 14 amino acids. The CDR3 DNA reads as TGTGCCAGCAGTCTAACGACAGGAGCCTACGAGCAGTACTTC. It specifies CASSLTTGAYEQYF.

The V and J genes are TRBV7-9 and TRBJ1-3, with D perhaps TRBD1 (5 bases). The CDR3 length is 18 residues. Trimming cost V 5 bases and J 0 bases, with 20 bases left between them. Per the germline V gene, CDR1 is SEHNR and CDR2 is FQNEAQ (reference sequence). CDR3 sequence: CASSPHPGLPGSGNTIYF. For the CDR3, the DNA is TGTGCCAGCAGCCCACACCCGGGACTTCCAGGCTCTGGAAACACCATATATTTT.

V is TRBV18 and J is TRBJ2-7, with 8 positions matching TRBD1. Trimming took 2 bases from V and 1 from J; bases not matched to a gene: 4. This CDR3 contains 15 residues. The germline CDR1 and CDR2 sequences are KGHSH and LQKENI. The CDR3 DNA sequence: TGTGCCAGCTCACCAGACAGGGGATATTCCTACGAGCAGTACTTC. This sequence encodes CASSPDRGYSYEQYF.

The rearrangement links TRBV5-8 to TRBJ1-2, with 7 nucleotides matching TRBD1. The J segment lost 4 bases and the V segment lost 0 bases, leaving 3 bases of the junction unmatched. CDR3 length: 14 residues. Per germline, CDR1 SGHTS and CDR2 YDEGEE. CDR3 DNA: TGTGCCAGCAGCTTGGGAGGACAGGTCTATGGCTACACCTTC. Amino acids: CASSLGGQVYGYTF.

With respect to this clone: One end of the junction fails to match germline, which may point to a read error. The sample contains more than one DNA sequence encoding this CDR3. V is TRBV11-2 and J is TRBJ2-3; 7 bases align to TRBD2. The CDR3 has 15 amino acids. The germline V gene has CDR1 SGHAT and CDR2 FQNNGV. In nucleotides, the CDR3 is TGTGCCAGCAGCTTACTAGCGGCTAGCACAGATACGCAATATTTT. It specifies CASSLLAASTDTQYF.

This chain uses TRBV4-3 with TRBJ2-7; D uncertain. The CDR3 runs to 15 residues. V was pared by 1 base and J by 4 bases, with 14 bases between. Germline lookup yields CDR1 LGHNA and CDR2 YSLEER. The CDR3 sequence is CASSQGTDSSYEQYF. CDR3 nucleotide sequence: TGCGCCAGCAGCCAAGGGACGGATTCGAGTTACGAGCAGTACTTC.

This rearrangement joins TRBV5-1 to TRBJ1-6; D perhaps matches TRBD1 (6 bases). Looked up from germline, CDR1 is SGHRS and CDR2 is YFSETQ. V gave up 6 bases and J gave up 10 bases, with 14 bases separating them. The CDR3 is made up of 13 amino acids. CDR3: CASKVGGHSPLHF. The CDR3 DNA follows: TGCGCCAGCAAGGTAGGGGGGCACTCACCCCTCCACTTT.

The rearrangement uses TRBV30 and TRBJ1-1, with D unresolved. Germline loops: CDR1 GTSNPN, CDR2 SVGIG (reference sequence). The CDR3 extends over 11 amino acids. Trimming removed 5 bases from V and 4 bases from J, with 8 bases in between. The CDR3 DNA follows: TGTGCCTGGGGGGTGGGCACTGAAGCTTTCTTT. Translation: CAWGVGTEAFF.

The V gene is TRBV9, the J gene TRBJ2-7; 10 nucleotides agree with TRBD2. CDR1 and CDR2 (germline): SGDLS, YYNGEE. J gave up 5 bases and V 2 bases, and 7 bases lay outside the gene matches. The CDR3 covers 15 residues. The CDR3 protein is CASSVGGLALDEQYF. In nucleotides, the CDR3 is TGTGCCAGCAGCGTGGGGGGACTAGCGTTGGACGAGCAGTACTTC.

The chain has TRBV4-1 and TRBJ2-5; TRBD1 agrees at 7 bases. Germline V gene data show CDR1 as MGHRA and CDR2 as YSYEKL. The CDR3 totals 15 residues. The V segment lost 6 bases and the J segment 5 bases; nucleotides outside the gene matches: 12. The DNA of the CDR3 is TGCGCCAGCAGATCTTACAGGGGCAGTAGGGAGACCCAGTACTTC. This codes for CASRSYRGSRETQYF.

This sequence joins TRBV7-9 and TRBJ2-2, with D maybe TRBD2 (6 bases). The CDR3 is 17 amino acids. Trimming pared 6 bases from V and 6 bases from J, leaving 23 bases between. The germline gives CDR1 SEHNR, CDR2 FQNEAQ (reference sequence). The CDR3 is CASSWPGVGTLAGELFF. For the CDR3, the DNA is TGTGCCAGCAGTTGGCCCGGGGTTGGGACTCTTGCCGGGGAGCTGTTTTTT.

The V gene is TRBV28, the J gene TRBJ2-3, with D perhaps TRBD2 (6 bases). Deletions cut 4 bases from V and 3 bases from J, with 11 bases between. The germline V gene encodes CDR1 MDHEN and CDR2 SYDVKM. This CDR3 spans 14 amino acids. CDR3 DNA sequence: TGTGCCAGCAGTTGGGACTTAGGGACAGATACGCAGTATTTT. This codes for CASSWDLGTDTQYF.

The J gene is TRBJ1-5, the V gene TRBV4-1; the match to TRBD1 covers 10 bases. The germline V gene has CDR1 MGHRA and CDR2 YSYEKL. The CDR3 loop spans 15 amino acids. The junction had 7 bases not matched to a gene; V was cut back by 5 bases and J by 6 bases. This CDR3 reads CASSLRQGAGQPQHF. The DNA for the CDR3 is TGCGCCAGCAGCTTACGACAGGGGGCTGGTCAGCCCCAGCATTTT.

The V and J genes are TRBV20-1 and TRBJ2-5; D is undetermined. Germline V gene sequence: CDR1 DFQATT, CDR2 SNEGSKA (reference sequence). V shed 0 bases and J shed 7 bases, with 0 bases lying between them. There are 9 residues in the CDR3. The CDR3 DNA follows: TGCAGTGCTAGAGAGACCCAGTACTTC. Protein: CSARETQYF.

The chain has TRBV19 and TRBJ1-1; 9 bases fit TRBD1. This CDR3 is 15 amino acids long. With 6 bases clipped from V and 1 base from J, the junction kept 6 bases outside the gene matches. The germline V gene encodes CDR1 LNHDA and CDR2 SQIVND (reference sequence). The CDR3 bases are TGTGCCAGTAGGGACCGGGACAGGGCGAACACTGAAGCTTTCTTT. This translates into CASRDRDRANTEAFF.